A selection of T cell receptor beta chains follows, all from one sample in a study of metastatic and nonmetastatic thyroid tumors. TCRdb re-clonotyped the PCR reads via MiXCR. The sample contains about 40,000 clones, over 9.5% of which appear only once. What was sequenced was blood. These receptors were taken from a female donor with papillary thyroid cancer or a benign thyroid nodule (not recorded which). Some clones in this sample may be carry-over from other donors' samples. The CDR3 runs from the conserved cysteine through the conserved F or W. The D gene is left open where the match is weak. Only some rows state a clone size, as once, few, many or a class for expanded clones.

J: TRBJ2-3; D: TRBD1; V: TRBV14; size: -; CDR3: CASSQDLLGQGITDTQYF; DNA: TGTGCCAGCAGCCAAGATCTTCTTGGACAGGGCATCACAGATACGCAGTATTTT
J: TRBJ1-5; D: -; V: TRBV12-3/TRBV12-4; size: many; CDR3: CASRTGGGNQPQHF; DNA: TGTGCCAGCAGGACCGGGGGCGGCAATCAGCCCCAGCATTTT
J: TRBJ1-2; D: -; V: TRBV20-1; size: -; CDR3: CSALGTKGSNYGYTF; DNA: TGCAGTGCTTTGGGGACAAAAGGATCAAACTATGGCTACACCTTC
J: TRBJ2-7; D: TRBD1; V: TRBV27; size: many; CDR3: CASSFLGTGNYEQYF; DNA: TGTGCCAGCAGTTTCCTCGGGACAGGGAACTACGAGCAGTACTTC
J: TRBJ1-1; D: -; V: TRBV19; size: many; CDR3: CASSVGENTEAFF; DNA: TGTGCCAGTAGCGTAGGGGAGAACACTGAAGCTTTCTTT
J: TRBJ1-1; D: -; V: TRBV5-6; size: many; CDR3: CASSRTENTEAFF; DNA: TGTGCCAGCAGCAGGACAGAGAACACTGAAGCTTTCTTT
J: TRBJ2-3; D: TRBD2; V: TRBV7-6; size: many; CDR3: CASSLAGGPADTQYF; DNA: TGTGCCAGCAGCTTAGCGGGAGGGCCGGCAGATACGCAGTATTTT
J: TRBJ1-1; D: -; V: TRBV6-1; size: many; CDR3: CASSEKLRVRVFF; DNA: TGTGCCAGCAGTGAAAAGCTAAGGGTCCGAGTTTTCTTT
J: TRBJ1-2; D: TRBD1; V: TRBV14; size: many; CDR3: CASSLQGAGYTF; DNA: TGTGCCAGCAGCCTACAGGGGGCTGGCTACACCTTC
J: TRBJ2-1; D: -; V: TRBV20-1; size: many; CDR3: CSAGREMYNEQFF; DNA: TGCAGTGCTGGTCGGGAGATGTACAATGAGCAGTTCTTC
J: TRBJ1-2; D: TRBD1; V: TRBV12-3/TRBV12-4; size: many; CDR3: CASSKPGQGGGYTF; DNA: TGTGCCAGCAGCAAACCGGGACAGGGTGGAGGCTACACCTTC
J: TRBJ1-3; D: -; V: TRBV5-1; size: many; CDR3: CASSLVGASSGNTIYF; DNA: TGCGCCAGCAGCTTGGTCGGGGCAAGCTCTGGAAACACCATATATTTT
J: TRBJ2-1; D: TRBD2; V: TRBV2; size: many; CDR3: CASSAAFGLAGSLLYNEQFF; DNA: TGTGCCAGCAGTGCGGCTTTTGGGCTAGCGGGTTCCTTACTCTACAATGAGCAGTTCTTC
J: TRBJ2-3; D: TRBD2; V: TRBV29-1; size: many; CDR3: CSVRTSTLSTDTQYF; DNA: TGCAGCGTTCGGACTAGTACCCTTAGCACAGATACGCAGTATTTT
J: TRBJ2-2; D: -; V: TRBV6-2/TRBV6-3; size: many; CDR3: CASSRQLNTGELFF; DNA: TGTGCCTCTTCGAGACAGCTCAACACCGGGGAGCTGTTTTTT
J: TRBJ1-1; D: TRBD1; V: TRBV11-1; size: once; CDR3: CASSLDVRGFMNTEAFF; DNA: TGTGCCAGCAGCTTAGACGTCAGGGGGTTCATGAACACTGAAGCTTTCTTT
J: TRBJ2-1; D: TRBD1; V: TRBV24-1; size: many; CDR3: CATSDPTDRVYNEQFF; DNA: TGTGCCACCAGTGACCCTACCGACAGGGTATACAATGAGCAGTTCTTC
J: TRBJ2-1; D: TRBD2; V: TRBV7-9; size: many; CDR3: CASSLGLAGNNEQFF; DNA: TGTGCCAGCAGCTTGGGACTAGCGGGCAACAATGAGCAGTTCTTC
J: TRBJ2-2; D: -; V: TRBV4-2; size: many; CDR3: CASSQEAPDQYWSAGELFF; DNA: TGTGCCAGCAGCCAAGAAGCGCCCGACCAATACTGGAGCGCCGGGGAGCTGTTTTTT
J: TRBJ2-7; D: TRBD1; V: TRBV6-2/TRBV6-3; size: many; CDR3: CASRPGGQGVYEQYF; DNA: TGTGCCAGCAGACCCGGAGGACAGGGGGTCTACGAGCAGTACTTC
J: TRBJ2-1; D: TRBD1; V: TRBV19; size: -; CDR3: CASSTLGDRQFF; DNA: TGTGCCAGTAGTACCCTTGGGGACAGGCAGTTCTTT
J: TRBJ2-2; D: -; V: TRBV11-2; size: many; CDR3: CASSLIDLGGANTGELFF; DNA: TGTGCCAGCAGCTTAATCGATCTGGGCGGAGCGAACACCGGGGAGCTGTTTTTT
J: TRBJ2-3; D: TRBD2; V: TRBV6-1; size: many; CDR3: CASSERGVEDTQYF; DNA: TGTGCCAGCAGTGAACGGGGGGTTGAAGATACGCAGTATTTT
J: TRBJ2-7; D: -; V: TRBV3-1; size: many; CDR3: CASSRGGTRKTYEQYF; DNA: TGTGCCAGCAGCCGAGGAGGAACAAGGAAGACCTACGAGCAGTACTTC
J: TRBJ1-2; D: -; V: TRBV25-1; size: many; CDR3: CASSDARASNYGYTF; DNA: TGTGCCAGCAGTGATGCAAGAGCCTCTAACTATGGCTACACCTTC
J: TRBJ2-2; D: -; V: TRBV9; size: many; CDR3: CASSVVEAANTGELFF; DNA: TGTGCCAGCAGCGTAGTGGAAGCGGCGAACACCGGGGAGCTGTTTTTT
J: TRBJ2-1; D: -; V: TRBV11-2; size: many; CDR3: CASSLEGPYNEQFF; DNA: TGTGCCAGCAGCTTAGAGGGACCCTACAATGAGCAGTTCTTC
J: TRBJ2-7; D: TRBD1; V: TRBV5-5; size: many; CDR3: CASSLRPTGGHEQYF; DNA: TGTGCCAGCAGCTTGAGGCCCACAGGGGGCCACGAGCAGTACTTC
J: TRBJ1-5; D: -; V: TRBV28; size: -; CDR3: CASSFRVWMVGNHPQHF; DNA: TGTGCCAGCAGTTTTCGGGTTTGGATGGTTGGCAATCATCCCCAGCATTTT
J: TRBJ2-7; D: TRBD2; V: TRBV18; size: many; CDR3: CASSPPSGSANEQYF; DNA: TGTGCCAGCTCACCACCCAGCGGGAGCGCCAACGAGCAGTACTTC
J: TRBJ1-1; D: -; V: TRBV20-1; size: many; CDR3: CSARNSRGWGTEAFF; DNA: TGCAGTGCTAGAAATAGCAGGGGATGGGGCACTGAAGCTTTCTTT
J: TRBJ1-2; D: -; V: TRBV28; size: many; CDR3: CASSNRVSYGYTF; DNA: TGTGCCAGCAGCAACAGGGTTAGCTATGGCTACACCTTC
J: TRBJ1-5; D: -; V: TRBV12-3/TRBV12-4; size: many; CDR3: CASTYSNQPQHF; DNA: TGTGCCAGCACCTATAGCAATCAGCCCCAGCATTTT
J: TRBJ1-1; D: TRBD1; V: TRBV7-2; size: many; CDR3: CASSLFGAGGSSEAFF; DNA: TGTGCCAGCAGCTTATTTGGGGCAGGGGGCAGCTCTGAAGCTTTCTTT
J: TRBJ1-5; D: -; V: TRBV7-9; size: many; CDR3: CASSPANSNQPQHF; DNA: TGTGCCAGCAGCCCCGCTAATAGCAATCAGCCCCAGCATTTT
J: TRBJ2-2; D: TRBD2; V: TRBV6-1; size: many; CDR3: CASAWTSKAGELFF; DNA: TGTGCCAGCGCTTGGACTAGTAAGGCCGGGGAGCTGTTTTTT
J: TRBJ1-1; D: -; V: TRBV19; size: many; CDR3: CASSPQVNTEAFF; DNA: TGTGCCAGTAGTCCGCAGGTTAACACTGAAGCTTTCTTT
J: TRBJ1-4; D: -; V: TRBV5-5; size: -; CDR3: CASRLVFNEKLFF; DNA: TGTGCCAGCAGGCTAGTGTTTAATGAAAAACTGTTTTTT
J: TRBJ2-7; D: -; V: TRBV11-2; size: once; CDR3: CASSNSVIYEQYF; DNA: TGTGCCAGCAGCAATAGCGTGATCTACGAGCAGTACTTC
J: TRBJ1-2; D: -; V: TRBV9; size: many; CDR3: CASSASGDRLYGYTF; DNA: TGTGCCAGCAGCGCCTCCGGAGACAGACTGTATGGCTACACCTTC
J: TRBJ2-1; D: -; V: TRBV3-1; size: many; CDR3: CASSRLGGHNEQFF; DNA: TGTGCCAGCAGCCGCCTGGGGGGGCACAATGAGCAGTTCTTC
J: TRBJ2-3; D: -; V: TRBV15; size: many; CDR3: CATSRESGRVTDTQYF; DNA: TGTGCCACCAGCAGAGAAAGCGGACGGGTCACAGATACGCAGTATTTT
J: TRBJ2-1; D: -; V: TRBV7-2; size: many; CDR3: CASSFPPLRGHPNEQFF; DNA: TGTGCCAGCAGCTTCCCCCCACTAAGGGGACATCCCAATGAGCAGTTCTTC
J: TRBJ2-1; D: TRBD2; V: TRBV20-1; size: many; CDR3: CSAAGTSATSSYNEQFF; DNA: TGCAGTGCAGCCGGGACTAGCGCAACTAGCTCCTACAATGAGCAGTTCTTC
J: TRBJ1-3; D: TRBD1; V: TRBV28; size: many; CDR3: CASSLLAGGSGNTIYF; DNA: TGTGCCAGCAGTTTACTGGCAGGGGGTTCTGGAAACACCATATATTTT
J: TRBJ1-1; D: TRBD1; V: TRBV28; size: many; CDR3: CASSSLPLQGPDTEAFF; DNA: TGTGCCAGCAGTTCCCTACCCTTACAGGGGCCGGACACTGAAGCTTTCTTT
J: TRBJ2-5; D: TRBD1; V: TRBV10-1; size: many; CDR3: CASSRQGPGETQYF; DNA: TGCGCCAGCAGCAGACAGGGTCCAGGAGAGACCCAGTACTTC
J: TRBJ1-1; D: -; V: TRBV6-4; size: many; CDR3: CASRPDRTNTEAFF; DNA: TGTGCCAGCAGACCCGACAGGACGAACACTGAAGCTTTCTTT
J: TRBJ1-5; D: TRBD1; V: TRBV2; size: many; CDR3: CASSSDRAVNQPQHF; DNA: TGTGCCAGCAGTTCCGACAGGGCGGTCAATCAGCCCCAGCATTTT
J: TRBJ1-1; D: -; V: TRBV12-3/TRBV12-4; size: many; CDR3: CASSLWGGTEAFF; DNA: TGTGCCAGCAGTTTATGGGGGGGCACTGAAGCTTTCTTT
J: TRBJ2-1; D: TRBD2; V: TRBV20-1; size: -; CDR3: CSARVPSAIGRDEQFF; DNA: TGCAGTGCTAGAGTCCCTAGTGCTATCGGGAGGGATGAGCAGTTCTTC
J: TRBJ2-6; D: -; V: TRBV11-3; size: -; CDR3: CASSLGHLPGANVLTF; DNA: TGTGCCAGCAGCTTAGGTCACCTACCTGGGGCCAACGTCCTGACTTTC
J: TRBJ1-2; D: -; V: TRBV15; size: many; CDR3: CATSRGREDYTF; DNA: TGTGCCACCAGCAGAGGCAGGGAGGACTACACCTTC
J: TRBJ2-1; D: -; V: TRBV5-1; size: once; CDR3: CASSFTGGYEQFF; DNA: TGCGCCAGCAGCTTTACAGGTGGGTATGAGCAGTTCTTC
J: TRBJ2-3; D: TRBD2; V: TRBV29-1; size: many; CDR3: CSVWGGFADTQYF; DNA: TGCAGCGTGTGGGGGGGTTTCGCAGATACGCAGTATTTT
J: TRBJ2-1; D: -; V: TRBV6-1; size: many; CDR3: CASSTESYNEQFF; DNA: TGTGCCAGCAGTACGGAGTCCTACAATGAGCAGTTCTTC
J: TRBJ2-1; D: -; V: TRBV5-1; size: many; CDR3: CASSPLAQSYNEQFF; DNA: TGCGCCAGCAGCCCTCTGGCGCAGTCCTACAATGAGCAGTTCTTC
J: TRBJ1-1; D: -; V: TRBV20-1; size: many; CDR3: CSASWTGTEAFF; DNA: TGCAGTGCTAGTTGGACCGGGACTGAAGCTTTCTTT
J: TRBJ1-1; D: -; V: TRBV10-3; size: -; CDR3: CAISESIQGFLAEAFF; DNA: TGTGCCATCAGTGAGTCGATCCAGGGATTTTTGGCTGAAGCTTTCTTT
J: TRBJ2-7; D: TRBD1; V: TRBV20-1; size: many; CDR3: CSAGPGQGAREQYF; DNA: TGCAGTGCTGGTCCGGGACAGGGGGCTCGGGAGCAGTACTTC